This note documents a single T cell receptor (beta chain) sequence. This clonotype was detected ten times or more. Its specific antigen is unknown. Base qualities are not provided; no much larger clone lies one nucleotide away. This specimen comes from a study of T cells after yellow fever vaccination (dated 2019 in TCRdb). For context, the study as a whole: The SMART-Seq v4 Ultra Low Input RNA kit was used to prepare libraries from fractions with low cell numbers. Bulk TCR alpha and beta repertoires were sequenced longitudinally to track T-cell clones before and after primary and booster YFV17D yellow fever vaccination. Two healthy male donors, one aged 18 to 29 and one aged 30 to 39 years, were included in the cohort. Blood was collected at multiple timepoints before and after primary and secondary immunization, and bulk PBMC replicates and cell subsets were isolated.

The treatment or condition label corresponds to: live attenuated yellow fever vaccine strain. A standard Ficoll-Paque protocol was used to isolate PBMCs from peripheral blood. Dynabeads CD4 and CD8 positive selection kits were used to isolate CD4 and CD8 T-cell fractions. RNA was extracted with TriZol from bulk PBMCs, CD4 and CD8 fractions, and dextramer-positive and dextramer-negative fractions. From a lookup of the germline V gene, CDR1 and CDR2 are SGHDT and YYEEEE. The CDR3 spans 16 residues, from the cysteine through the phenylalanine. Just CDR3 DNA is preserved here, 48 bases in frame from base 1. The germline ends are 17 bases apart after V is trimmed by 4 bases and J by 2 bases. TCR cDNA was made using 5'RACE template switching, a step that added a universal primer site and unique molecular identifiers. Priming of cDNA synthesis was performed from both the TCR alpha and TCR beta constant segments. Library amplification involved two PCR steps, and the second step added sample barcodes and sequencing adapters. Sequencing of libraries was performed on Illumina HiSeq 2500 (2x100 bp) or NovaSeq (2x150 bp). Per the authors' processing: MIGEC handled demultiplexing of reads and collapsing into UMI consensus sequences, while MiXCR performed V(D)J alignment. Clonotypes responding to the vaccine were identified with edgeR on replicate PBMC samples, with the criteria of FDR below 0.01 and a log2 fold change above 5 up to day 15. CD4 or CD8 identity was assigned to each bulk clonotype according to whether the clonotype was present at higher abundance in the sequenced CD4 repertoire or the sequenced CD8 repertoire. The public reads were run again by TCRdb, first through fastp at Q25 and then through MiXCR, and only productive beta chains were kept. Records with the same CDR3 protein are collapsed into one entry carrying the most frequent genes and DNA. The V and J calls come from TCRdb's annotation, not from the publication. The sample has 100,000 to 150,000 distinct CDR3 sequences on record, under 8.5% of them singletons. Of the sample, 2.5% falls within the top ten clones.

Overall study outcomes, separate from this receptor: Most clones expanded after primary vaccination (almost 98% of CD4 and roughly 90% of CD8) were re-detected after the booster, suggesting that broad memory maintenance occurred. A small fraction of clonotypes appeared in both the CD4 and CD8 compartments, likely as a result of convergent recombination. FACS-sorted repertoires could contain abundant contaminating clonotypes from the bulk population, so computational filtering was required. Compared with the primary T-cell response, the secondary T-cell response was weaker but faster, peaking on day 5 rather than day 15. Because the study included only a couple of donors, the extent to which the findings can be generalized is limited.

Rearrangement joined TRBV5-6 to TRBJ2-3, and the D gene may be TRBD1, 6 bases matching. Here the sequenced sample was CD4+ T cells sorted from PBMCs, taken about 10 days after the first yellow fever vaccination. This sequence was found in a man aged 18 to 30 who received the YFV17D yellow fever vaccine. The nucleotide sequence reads TGTGCCAGCAGCCGCCCGTGGACAGAGAACACAGATACGCAGTATTTT. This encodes CASSRPWTENTDTQYF.